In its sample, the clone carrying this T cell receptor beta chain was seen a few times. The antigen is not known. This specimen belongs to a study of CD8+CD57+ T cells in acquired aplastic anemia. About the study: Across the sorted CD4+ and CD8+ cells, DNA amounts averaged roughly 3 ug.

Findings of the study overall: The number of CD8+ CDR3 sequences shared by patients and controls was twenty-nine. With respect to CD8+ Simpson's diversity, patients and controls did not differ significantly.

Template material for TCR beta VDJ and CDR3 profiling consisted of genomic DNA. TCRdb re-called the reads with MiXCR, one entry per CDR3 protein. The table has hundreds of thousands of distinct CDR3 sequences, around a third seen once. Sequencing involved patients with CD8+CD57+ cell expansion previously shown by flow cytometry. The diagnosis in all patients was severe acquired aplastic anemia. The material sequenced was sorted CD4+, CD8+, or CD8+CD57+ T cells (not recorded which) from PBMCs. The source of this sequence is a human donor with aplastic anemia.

The CDR3 DNA sequence: TGTGCCAGCAGTAGCCGGGCCCAAGCCCGAGATACGCAGTATTTT. This gives the protein CASSSRAQARDTQYF. V and J are TRBV12-3 or TRBV12-4 and TRBJ2-3; D uncertain. V was pared by 5 bases and J by 5 bases, with 17 bases between. The CDR3 totals 15 residues.